These 6 T cell receptor beta chains originate from one sample sequenced in a study of cytomegalovirus exposure and HLA in healthy donors. PCR involved 60 Vbeta and 13 Jbeta primers. The table came from immunoSEQ multiplex PCR; TCRdb's copy has only in-frame clones and leaves some out. The table records 160,000 or so clones, 78% of them present only once. The sample comprised PBMCs. The receptors were sampled from a male donor in good health and CMV-seronegative.

This rearrangement joins TRBV7-9 to TRBJ2-7; 8 bases fit TRBD1. The CDR3 consists of 18 residues. The germline CDR1 and CDR2 sequences are SEHNR and FQNEAQ (reference sequence). V shed 1 base, J shed 4 bases, and the junction held 15 bases outside the gene matches. Here the CDR3 DNA reads TGTGCCAGCAGCTTAGATGGATTAGGGCAGGGGGCTAGTTACGAGCAGTACTTC. Amino acids: CASSLDGLGQGASYEQYF.

The chain employs TRBV9 and TRBJ2-1; 8 nucleotides match TRBD2. CDR1 and CDR2 from the germline V gene are SGDLS and YYNGEE. V shed 0 bases, J shed 7 bases, and the junction held 3 bases outside the gene matches. This CDR3 is 14 amino acids long. This CDR3 is CASSVAGGPNEQFF. The CDR3 DNA sequence: TGTGCCAGCAGCGTAGCGGGGGGGCCAAATGAGCAGTTCTTC. Full variable domain (remainder filled in from reference TRBV9 and TRBJ2-1): DSGVTQTPKHLITATGQRVTLRCSPRSGDLSVYWYQQSLDQGLQFLIQYYNGEERAKGNILERFSAQQFPDLHSELNLSSLELGDSALYFCASSVAGGPNEQFFGPGTRLTVL.

This clone is a singleton in its sample. The chain uses TRBV2 and TRBJ2-3; D is perhaps TRBD2 (7 bases). In germline, CDR1 is SNHLY, CDR2 FYNNEI. Between the trimmed V and J ends, which lost 4 bases and 6 bases, there was a span of 20 bases. The CDR3 runs to 16 residues. The CDR3 loop reads CASSGVGGGAGDTQYF. The CDR3, as DNA: TGTGCCAGCAGTGGTGTAGGTGGGGGGGCCGGGGATACGCAGTATTTT.

The rearrangement joins TRBV7-2 to TRBJ2-5, with a tentative D call TRBD2 (5 bases). The CDR3 extends over 14 amino acids. Germline lookup yields CDR1 SGHTA and CDR2 FQGNSA. The V end was cut by 1 base, the J end by 5 bases, with 11 bases between. The CDR3 spells CASSLGRSGETQYF. The CDR3 coding sequence is TGTGCCAGCAGCTTAGGACGGTCGGGGGAGACCCAGTACTTC. Drawing the rest from reference TRBV7-2 and TRBJ2-5, the complete variable domain is GAGVSQSPSNKVTEKGKDVELRCDPISGHTALYWYRQSLGQGLEFLIYFQGNSAPDKSGLPSDRFSAERTGGSVSTLTIQRTQQEDSAVYLCASSLGRSGETQYFGPGTRLLVL.

The rearrangement links TRBV5-1 to TRBJ2-2; D remains unclear. This CDR3 comprises 13 residues. From germline, CDR1 is SGHRS and CDR2 YFSETQ. Trimming stripped 7 bases from V and 4 bases from J, with 11 bases between. For the CDR3, the DNA is TGCGCCAGCTCCGAAGGAGCCACCGGGGAGCTGTTTTTT. Its translation: CASSEGATGELFF.

This clone was seen only a few times. Distinct nucleotide sequences in the sample also encode this CDR3. The chain couples TRBV5-1 to TRBJ2-5, with 10 bases matching TRBD1. CDR1 and CDR2 (germline): SGHRS, YFSETQ. This CDR3 region has 14 residues. The junction had 4 bases not matched to a gene; V was cut back by 3 bases and J by 5 bases. The CDR3 reads CASSSGQGGETQYF. The CDR3 nucleotides read TGCGCCAGCAGCTCCGGACAGGGGGGGGAGACCCAGTACTTC.